This T cell receptor (beta chain) emerged from a study of post-analysis software for immune sequencing data. Background on the study: Relapsing-remitting, secondary progressive and progressive-relapsing courses of multiple sclerosis were included. Whole-study results and caveats: Diversity measured as normalized Chao1 was significantly lower in multiple sclerosis patients than in controls. Higher frequency in patients than in controls was seen for roughly five TRBV segments, with TRBV5-6, TRBV5-1 and TRBV20-1 among them.

As concerns this clonotype: The antigen is not known.

Unique molecular identifiers were carried by the TCR beta cDNA libraries. Once about 0.85 to 10 million T cells were used, about 490,000 cDNA molecules resulted. TCRdb processed the PCR reads anew with MiXCR; each CDR3 protein has one entry. The repertoire consists of approximately 440,000 distinct CDR3 sequences, with roughly 45% occurring once and the leading ten covering over 10%. The germline V gene has CDR1 SGHRS and CDR2 YFSETQ. There are 18 residues in the CDR3. V trimming: 1 base; J trimming: 1 base; junction bases outside the gene matches: 8. Sequenced: blood. V usage is TRBV5-1 and J usage is TRBJ1-1; 12 bases line up with TRBD1. The source is a girl between 5 and 17 years old with multiple sclerosis. CDR3 sequence (DNA): TGCGCCAGCAGCTTGCCCCCGGGACAGGGGGCGAGGAACACTGAAGCTTTCTTT. Translating gives CASSLPPGQGARNTEAFF. Based on the CDR3 plus reference TRBV5-1 and TRBJ1-1, the full variable domain is KAGVTQTPRYLIKTRGQQVTLSCSPISGHRSVSWYQQTPGQGLQFLFEYFSETQRNKGNFPGRFSGRQFSNSRSEMNVSTLELGDSALYLCASSLPPGQGARNTEAFFGQGTRLTVV.